This T cell receptor (beta chain) was identified in a study of cytomegalovirus exposure and HLA in healthy donors (dated by TCRdb to 2015 to 2018). For the study in its entirety: According to an earlier analysis of a few hundred of the donors, about 180 million T cells yielded 90 million to 130 million unique TCR beta sequences and approximately 300 Gb of sequence data. An early release covering approximately 600 HLA-typed donors comprised 250 to 350 gigabases of sequencing data and 85 million to 100 million unique TCR sequences. Of the 350 to 450 genotyped donors, around 81% fell in the genetic ancestry cluster associated with self-reported Caucasian donors. The study aimed to test whether signatures of past pathogen exposure could be identified by cataloging public T cell receptors. The study profiled the T cell repertoires of about 720 subjects by immunosequencing and related them to cytomegalovirus serostatus. Besides the first cohort of approximately 710 subjects, a separate validation cohort made up of roughly 130 different subjects was used. High-throughput TCR immunosequencing, statistical association of individual TCRs with disease status, and machine learning were combined to predict cytomegalovirus infection status. To study patterns of TCR occurrence, a later analysis re-analyzed previously published TCR beta repertoires from around 660 donors and added high-resolution HLA genotyping. The later analysis used no new phenotypic data to find candidate immune exposures, relying instead on TCR beta sequences and their occurrence across donors. To decide whether each TCR beta V gene segment behaved as functional or pseudogenic, an earlier analysis of 587 of the donors relied on high-throughput TCR beta sequencing. Donor age, sex, ethnicity and CMV serostatus were compiled together with the repertoire data. A later genetic analysis took genome-wide SNP genotypes for about 55% of the 666 donors and used that subset as a discovery cohort. All discovery cohort repertoires had been generated on a single sequencing platform. Class I and class II HLA loci were covered by the typing at four-digit resolution. Typing coverage differed by locus: A, B, C, DRB1 and DQB1 were typed in roughly 620-630 donors, DQA1 in roughly 500, DPA1 in around 600, and DPB1 in 472. Roughly five DR-DQ haplotypes were treated as single units for association and clustering because of strong linkage in the cohort. Among about 410 genotyped donors of the cohort, an average of around 250,000 unique TCR beta nucleotide sequences was sequenced per donor, of which about 18% were non-productive.

The paper as a whole reports these results and caveats: Across donors, most TCR sequences were observed very rarely, whereas some public TCRs were present in many individuals. Linkage disequilibrium might explain the correlated functional status among segregating V segments, but an unknown experimental factor could not be ruled out. Cytomegalovirus status was reported to be diagnosed by the classifier with high specificity and sensitivity in both the original and validation cohorts. In an earlier analysis of fewer than 750 of the donors, most TCR beta V segments were observed in productive rearrangements about 90% or about 30% of the time, broadly matching IMGT annotations. In a later genetic analysis, a missense DCLRE1C variant was associated with V-gene and J-gene trimming of TCR beta chains, and the association was replicated in an independent cohort. The earlier analysis of approximately 560 of the donors excluded some 15 rarely observed V segments, including chromosome 9 orphons, because counts were too low. In a later analysis, the rate of TCR association differed among HLA loci, with DRB1 alleles having the most associated TCRs and HLA-C alleles having the fewest. Immune exposure information for the cohort was limited to CMV serostatus. The 87-base-pair reads could not distinguish some IMGT-functional V segments, including TRBV6-2 and TRBV6-3, so those segments were excluded. According to the authors, the approach could potentially be generalized to other disease states and immunological phenotypes. Compared with equally common non-associated chains, HLA-associated TCR beta chains in a later analysis were more clonally expanded and had lower generation probabilities. Because HLA typing was unavailable for some donors at each locus, only the typed subset was used in association tests. When HLA alleles, especially DR and DQ, strongly co-occurred, TCR associations were difficult to assign to individual alleles. A later analysis found that most CMV-associated TCR beta chains appeared HLA-restricted, with HLA associations seemingly driven largely by CMV exposure. The presence/absence analyses assumed that sequencing depth was roughly uniform across donors, and that assumption may not be true. Only TCR beta chains were sequenced in this cohort, and the absence of alpha or paired-chain data limited detectable features. A later analysis associated about 17,000 TCR beta sequences with specific HLA alleles at a false discovery rate of 0.05. In a later genetic analysis, fewer N-insertions in productive TCRs were reported among donors in an Asian-associated ancestry cluster than the approximately 630-donor mean. A cluster of highly shared sequence variants was judged likely to represent a technical artifact of the sequencing pipeline. A further reported finding was that TCR beta sequences accurately predicted the HLA-A and HLA-B alleles for most subjects in the first cohort. A total of some 180 TCR beta chains were listed by the study as associated with cytomegalovirus. In vitro tests confirmed that three of the cytomegalovirus-associated TCR beta chains recognize cytomegalovirus antigens. In a later analysis, several top co-occurrence clusters were reported to appear linked to parvovirus B19, influenza, CMV and Epstein-Barr virus.

To prepare the library, the immunoSEQ multiplex PCR assay was applied. For the multiplex PCR, a mixture combining 60 forward primers for TCR Vbeta segments and 13 reverse primers for TCR Jbeta segments was used. A multiplex PCR assay on genomic DNA amplified the CDR3 region of rearranged TCR beta genes. The Illumina HiSeq System was used to sequence the amplified TCR beta libraries as 87-base-pair reads. For the original study's pipeline: A later analysis tallied around 87 million unique TCR beta chains across the 700 or so repertoires, and about 10 million of those chains were shared by two or more donors. Raw reads were error-corrected and collapsed into unique sequences with a nearest-neighbor algorithm that merged closely related sequences to remove PCR and sequencing errors. To assign V, D and J gene segments, CDR3 sequences were aligned to IMGT reference sequences. For a sequence to be retained, a match of at least six nucleotides was required to both a V gene segment and a J gene segment. Rearrangements were called productive when the CDR3 lacked stop codons and stayed in frame with V and J; all others were non-productive. CDR3 was defined according to IMGT convention as the region running from the second conserved V-encoded cysteine to the conserved J-encoded phenylalanine. In an earlier analysis of roughly 610 of the donors, sequences lacking an unambiguous match to a single V gene segment were excluded. An earlier analysis of a few hundred of the donors called V segments functional above 56.7% productive rearrangements and segregating when the between-donor standard deviation exceeded 5%. A statistical classification framework was built for diagnosing cytomegalovirus status from the catalog of TCR beta chain sequences. In a later analysis, V and J genes were assigned by comparing TCR nucleotide sequences against IMGT/GENE-DB human TR gene sequences. In a later analysis, CDR3 sequences and most-parsimonious VDJ recombination scenarios were assigned using the TCRdist pipeline. In a later analysis, each TCR beta chain was defined by its CDR3 amino acid sequence together with its V-gene family, and reads without a unique V-gene family were excluded. In a later analysis, several hundred highly shared, low-generation-probability nucleotide sequences were removed to address suspected cross-contamination and a sequencing artifact. For each public chain, a later analysis derived a clonal expansion index from normalized ranks of inferred template counts within each repertoire. In a later analysis, generation probabilities were computed using a VDJ recombination model fitted to out-of-frame rearrangements, and the results were checked against IGoR. A later analysis scored TCR-TCR, TCR-HLA and TCR-CMV co-occurrence with hypergeometric tests, applying a repertoire-size bias correction to TCR pairs. In a later analysis, false discovery rates were estimated by permuting HLA or CMV assignments 20 times. In a later analysis, co-occurring TCRs were grouped using DBSCAN, and TCRdist sequence similarity was added for clustering within HLA-allele-positive subsets. For co-occurrence clustering, repertoires with fewer than 30,000 or more than 120,000 public chains were excluded, along with five repertoires with anomalous nucleotide sharing. TCRdb took this table from immuneACCESS and kept in-frame rearrangements with V and J called. Such tables lack part of the clones; where checked against another copy, unresolved V genes explain under half of the gap, and the rest is unexplained. The DNA was the basis for D and trimming; V, J and clone size are from that table. This sample comprises around 150,000 clones, roughly 80% of them detected only once. The ten top clones hold about 4.1% of the sample.

The germline V gene sets CDR1 to ENHRY and CDR2 to SYGVKD. The junction shows trimming of 0 bases on V and 4 bases on J, and the gene matches do not reach 5 bases of it. The CDR3 covers 15 residues, taking in both the cysteine and the phenylalanine. Only the CDR3 DNA stays, 45 bases, in frame from base 1. Worth noting for this clone: Its binding antigen is unknown. No qualities accompany the bases; no much larger clone lies one base away.

The cohort comprised under 700 healthy bone marrow donors. All cohort members were sampled while nominally healthy, although unrecorded immune exposures were likely present. The donor tested CMV seropositive and was one of the 289 seropositive cohort members. Each donor provided a peripheral blood sample, and peripheral blood mononuclear cells were used for TCR beta sequencing. Genomic DNA was extracted from the blood cell samples with the Qiagen DNeasy Blood Extraction Kit. Sequencing was performed on PBMCs. The sequence derives from a woman aged 40 to 55 in good health and CMV-seropositive. This receptor chain uses TRBV10-3 and TRBJ1-2; the central 7 bases match TRBD1. This receptor has the CDR3 CAISESQDRLYGYTF. The sequenced DNA: TGTGCCATCAGTGAGTCGCAGGACAGGCTCTATGGCTACACCTTC.